This entry describes one T cell receptor beta chain. The sample comes from a study of shared clonotypes between healthy human individuals. The assay was immunoSEQ multiplex PCR, and TCRdb's table has in-frame clones only and misses some. The sample shows 2.3 million or so clones, 85% to 95% of them seen only once. V lost 2 bases, J lost 2 bases, and 10 bases lay in between. The CDR3 is made up of 14 amino acids. Germline V gene sequence: CDR1 SGHRS, CDR2 YFSETQ. Sequenced: naive CD4+ T cells from PBMCs. Subset described: CD45RA+ positively selected. The TCR originated in a young man in good health. Some clones in this sample may be carry-over from other donors' samples. The chain is built from TRBV5-1 and TRBJ1-1; no clear D gene. Written as DNA, the CDR3 is TGCGCCAGCAGCTTACGGCCCGGAAACACTGAAGCTTTCTTT. Amino acids: CASSLRPGNTEAFF.